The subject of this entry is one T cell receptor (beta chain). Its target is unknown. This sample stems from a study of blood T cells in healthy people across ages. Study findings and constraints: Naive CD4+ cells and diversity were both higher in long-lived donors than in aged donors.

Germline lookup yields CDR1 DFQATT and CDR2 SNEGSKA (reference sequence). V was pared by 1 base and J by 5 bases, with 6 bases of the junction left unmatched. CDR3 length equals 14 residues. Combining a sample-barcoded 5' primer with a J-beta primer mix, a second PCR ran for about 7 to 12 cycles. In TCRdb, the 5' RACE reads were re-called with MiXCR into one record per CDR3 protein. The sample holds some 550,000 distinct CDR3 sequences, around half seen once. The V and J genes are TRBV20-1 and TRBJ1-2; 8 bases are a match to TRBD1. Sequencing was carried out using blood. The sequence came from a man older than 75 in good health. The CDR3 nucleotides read TGCAGTGCTAGAGCAGGGGGCAATGTATATGGCTACACCTTC. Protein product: CSARAGGNVYGYTF.